Following are 8 T cell receptor beta chains from one sample sequenced in a study of T cell changes during pregnancy in multiple sclerosis. Clones were read by immunoSEQ multiplex PCR, and TCRdb kept only the in-frame ones, dropping some. The sample includes some 100,000 clones, over 85% seen only once; the top ten take about 1.3%. Sequencing used peripheral blood, obtained in the second trimester of pregnancy. The receptors stem from a female donor with multiple sclerosis, enrolled in a pregnancy study.

CDR3 DNA sequence: TGTGCCAGCAGCTTCCCGGGCACTGAAGCTTTCTTT. It codes for CASSFPGTEAFF. The J gene is TRBJ1-1, the V gene TRBV11-2; the D is unclear. V lost 3 bases to trimming and J lost 4 bases, with 6 bases between them. This CDR3 contains 12 residues. Germline assignment: CDR1 SGHAT and CDR2 FQNNGV. Combining the CDR3 with reference TRBV11-2 and TRBJ1-1 gives the whole variable domain EAGVAQSPRYKIIEKRQSVAFWCNPISGHATLYWYQQILGQGPKLLIQFQNNGVVDDSQLPKDRFSAERLKGVDSTLKIQPAKLEDSAVYLCASSFPGTEAFFGQGTRLTVV.

This clone turned up a few times. The gene calls are TRBV5-4 and TRBJ1-1, with D tentatively TRBD1 (6 bases). The CDR3 loop spans 16 amino acids. With 0 bases removed from V and 4 bases from J, the gap between germline ends came to 16 bases. CDR1 is SGHNT and CDR2 is YYREEE in the germline V gene (reference sequence). As DNA, the CDR3 is TGTGCCAGCAGCTTGGACGGGGGGCTTAGGGGCACTGAAGCTTTCTTT. Its protein product is CASSLDGGLRGTEAFF.

The chain uses TRBV10-3 and TRBJ2-4; TRBD1 agrees at 9 bases. Germline assignment: CDR1 ENHRY and CDR2 SYGVKD. V shed 3 bases and J 3 bases; nucleotides not matched to a gene: 6. The CDR3 has 16 residues. The CDR3 DNA is TGTGCCATCAGTGACTGGACAGGGGTGGGCAAAAACATTCAGTACTTC. Encoded protein: CAISDWTGVGKNIQYF.

The chain has TRBV11-2 and TRBJ1-2; D might be TRBD1 (5 bases). The V end lost 0 bases, the J end lost 5 bases, and 16 bases lay between the germline ends. Germline V gene sequence: CDR1 SGHAT, CDR2 FQNNGV. The CDR3 consists of 16 residues. CDR3 nucleotides: TGTGCCAGCAGCTTAGATCTTCCCAGGGCGGGGTATGGCTACACCTTC. It specifies CASSLDLPRAGYGYTF. Together with reference TRBV11-2 and TRBJ1-2, the CDR3 gives the full variable domain: EAGVAQSPRYKIIEKRQSVAFWCNPISGHATLYWYQQILGQGPKLLIQFQNNGVVDDSQLPKDRFSAERLKGVDSTLKIQPAKLEDSAVYLCASSLDLPRAGYGYTFGSGTRLTVV.

V and J are TRBV6-1 and TRBJ2-7; 8 bases are a match to TRBD2. This CDR3 has 14 residues. Germline CDR1 MNHNS, CDR2 SASEGT. With 5 bases clipped from V and 4 bases from J, the junction kept 7 bases outside the gene matches. CDR3 sequence reads: CASSRSGTLYEQYF. As DNA, the CDR3 is TGTGCCAGCAGTCGTAGCGGGACCCTTTACGAGCAGTACTTC.

This clone turned up a few times. This rearrangement joins TRBV5-1 to TRBJ1-1; 8 nucleotides align to TRBD1. The CDR3 has 14 residues. V gave up 4 bases and J gave up 3 bases; unmatched junction bases: 5. Germline V gene lookup returns CDR1 SGHRS and CDR2 YFSETQ. The CDR3 DNA reads as TGCGCCAGCAGCGTGGACAGGGCGGACACTGAAGCTTTCTTT. It specifies CASSVDRADTEAFF.

V usage is TRBV7-7 and J usage is TRBJ1-5; D is unclear. The CDR3 is 16 residues long. V gave up 5 bases and J gave up 0 bases, with 14 bases separating them. In germline, CDR1 is SSHAT, CDR2 FNYEAQ (reference sequence). The CDR3 region has the DNA TGTGCCAGCAGCCCATCAGACTGCCATAGCAATCAGCCCCAGCATTTT. Translated: CASSPSDCHSNQPQHF.

This clone was picked up one time. The chain has TRBV11-2 and TRBJ2-3; D is possibly TRBD1 (6 bases). V was pared by 3 bases and J by 2 bases, with 9 bases between. The CDR3 is 14 residues long. The germline V gene encodes CDR1 SGHAT and CDR2 FQNNGV. This CDR3 is CASSLGHSTDTQYF. Here the CDR3 DNA reads TGTGCCAGCAGCTTGGGACACTCCACAGATACGCAGTATTTT.